The next 30 T cell receptor beta chains were all read from a single sample in a study of blood T cell repertoires in COVID-19. Profiled with immunoSEQ multiplex PCR; TCRdb holds only in-frame clones, not every one. The table has around 450,000 clones, about nine tenths seen once. Specimen: PBMCs or T cells enriched from blood (not recorded which). The receptor source for this set is a man aged 18 to 30 who had recovered from COVID-19.

V and J are TRBV28 and TRBJ2-7; perhaps TRBD2 as D (5 bases). Germline lookup yields CDR1 MDHEN and CDR2 SYDVKM. V shed 6 bases and J shed 7 bases, with 19 bases lying between them. This CDR3 spans 14 amino acids. The DNA of the CDR3 is TGTGCCAGCAGCCCCCCGGACGGACTTTTAGAGCAGTACTTC. It yields the protein CASSPPDGLLEQYF.

The chain joins TRBV2 to TRBJ1-2; TRBD1 matches 7 bases. This CDR3 contains 14 residues. Trimming cost V 7 bases and J 4 bases; bases outside gene matches: 9. The germline CDR1 and CDR2 sequences are SNHLY and FYNNEI. In nucleotides, the CDR3 is TGTGCCAGCATGGGGGACAGTTCGGTCTATGGCTACACCTTC. Its translation is CASMGDSSVYGYTF.

This clone was detected only a few times. The chain is built from TRBV2 and TRBJ1-1; D gene ambiguous. The V end was cut by 0 bases, the J end by 7 bases, with 9 bases between. The germline gives CDR1 SNHLY, CDR2 FYNNEI. The CDR3 loop spans 13 amino acids. The CDR3 coding sequence is TGTGCCAGCAGTGAAGCAAGGCAGGTTGAAGCTTTCTTT. Protein: CASSEARQVEAFF.

The chain recombines TRBV28 with TRBJ1-4; D is unclear. Germline lookup yields CDR1 MDHEN and CDR2 SYDVKM. The CDR3 covers 13 residues. V lost 2 bases and J 10 bases, leaving 11 bases between the germline ends. The CDR3 loop reads CASSLTTPGKLFF. CDR3 DNA: TGTGCCAGCAGTTTAACGACTCCCGGAAAACTGTTTTTT.

The gene calls are TRBV9 and TRBJ1-6; weak D call: TRBD1 (5 bases). The V and J ends lost 0 bases and 9 bases respectively, with 13 bases between them. Germline CDR1 SGDLS, CDR2 YYNGEE. The CDR3 sequence is 15 residues long. This chain's CDR3 is CASSVAGRVGSPLHF. The CDR3 DNA is TGTGCCAGCAGCGTAGCCGGCAGGGTGGGTTCACCCCTCCACTTT. Complete variable domain (other parts from reference TRBV9 and TRBJ1-6): DSGVTQTPKHLITATGQRVTLRCSPRSGDLSVYWYQQSLDQGLQFLIQYYNGEERAKGNILERFSAQQFPDLHSELNLSSLELGDSALYFCASSVAGRVGSPLHFGNGTRLTVT.

V and J are TRBV6-5 and TRBJ1-5; 8 bases align to TRBD1. Germline V gene data show CDR1 as MNHEY and CDR2 as SVGAGI. The CDR3 is 14 residues long. V lost 8 bases to trimming and J lost 5 bases; unmatched junction nucleotides: 8. The CDR3 region is CASGQTGEYQPQHF. The DNA for the CDR3 is TGTGCCAGCGGTCAGACAGGGGAGTATCAGCCCCAGCATTTT.

The chain combines TRBV7-9 with TRBJ2-5; 9 nucleotides agree with TRBD1. Germline-derived CDR1 and CDR2 are SEHNR and FQNEAQ (reference sequence). The ends lost 0 bases at V and 1 base at J; junction bases unmatched: 3. There are 16 residues in the CDR3. CDR3 nucleotide sequence: TGTGCCAGCAGCTTAGCGGGACAGGGTGTCCAAGAGACCCAGTACTTC. Translated, it gives CASSLAGQGVQETQYF.

The V call is TRBV10-2, the J call TRBJ2-1, with 13 nucleotides matching TRBD2. The V gene's germline CDR1 is WSHSY and CDR2 SAAADI. The CDR3 totals 15 residues. V was clipped by 4 bases and J by 6 bases; unmatched bases: 3. The CDR3 DNA follows: TGCGCCAGCAGTGTAGGACTAGCGGGAGTCAATGAGCAGTTCTTC. It encodes CASSVGLAGVNEQFF.

This chain uses TRBV27 with TRBJ2-3; 8 nucleotides align to TRBD2. Germline-derived CDR1 and CDR2 are MNHEY and SMNVEV (reference sequence). The CDR3 is 17 residues long. After removal of 8 bases from V and 0 bases from J, the junction contained 13 bases not matched to a gene. The CDR3 loop is CASRFQRGIPSTDTQYF. The CDR3 DNA reads TGTGCCAGCCGGTTCCAGCGGGGGATCCCTAGCACAGATACGCAGTATTTT.

This chain links TRBV11-3 with TRBJ1-2; maybe TRBD1 (6 bases). Germline loops: CDR1 SGHNT, CDR2 YENEEA. The V end lost 6 bases, the J end lost 4 bases, and 15 bases lay between the germline ends. This CDR3 is 14 amino acids long. The CDR3 DNA reads TGTGCCAGCAGTCCCCGGGACATACCCTATGGCTACACCTTC. This encodes CASSPRDIPYGYTF.

This rearrangement joins TRBV28 to TRBJ1-1; a weak D match, TRBD1 (6 bases). Germline CDR1 and CDR2: MDHEN and SYDVKM. The CDR3 sequence is 12 residues long. V was shortened by 5 bases and J by 9 bases, with 13 bases between the two germline ends. The CDR3 reads CASSHSGTKAFF. In DNA, the CDR3 is TGTGCCAGCAGTCACTCGGGGACAAAAGCTTTCTTT.

The chain has TRBV2 and TRBJ1-5, with D tentatively TRBD1 (6 bases). Trimming took 2 bases from V and 5 from J, leaving 10 bases between them. CDR1 is SNHLY, CDR2 FYNNEI, per germline. This CDR3 is built from 14 residues. The CDR3 sequence is CASSESGTYQPQHF. CDR3 DNA: TGTGCCAGCAGTGAATCAGGGACATATCAGCCCCAGCATTTT.

The chain couples TRBV6-5 to TRBJ1-6; 10 bases line up with TRBD1. This CDR3 comprises 15 residues. With 5 bases clipped from V and 12 bases from J, the junction kept 10 bases outside the gene matches. Germline values: CDR1 MNHEY, CDR2 SVGAGI. CDR3 residues: CASSPETGGTLPLHF. Written as DNA, the CDR3 is TGTGCCAGCAGTCCTGAGACAGGGGGCACCCTACCCCTCCACTTT.

The chain combines TRBV5-5 with TRBJ2-7; 8 bases fit TRBD1. The CDR3 has 14 amino acids. The junction had 5 bases not matched to a gene; V was cut back by 3 bases and J by 3 bases. Looked up from germline, CDR1 is SGHKS and CDR2 is YYEKEE (reference sequence). CDR3: CASSSDRVYYEQYF. The CDR3 DNA follows: TGTGCCAGCAGCTCGGACAGGGTATACTACGAGCAGTACTTC.

The V gene is TRBV6-1, the J gene TRBJ1-5; a weak D match, TRBD1 (5 bases). Germline lookup yields CDR1 MNHNS and CDR2 SASEGT. This CDR3 has 13 amino acids. The V end was cut by 1 base, the J end by 6 bases, with 7 bases between. The CDR3 reads CASSEGGIQPQHF. CDR3 DNA: TGTGCCAGCAGTGAAGGGGGCATTCAGCCCCAGCATTTT.

V usage is TRBV5-4 and J usage is TRBJ2-5, with 12 nucleotides matching TRBD2. Germline V gives CDR1 SGHNT, CDR2 YYREEE (reference sequence). J gave up 5 bases and V 3 bases, and 8 bases lay outside the gene matches. CDR3 size: 16 residues. The CDR3 reads CASSSGLAGLRETQYF. The CDR3 DNA reads TGTGCCAGCAGCTCCGGACTAGCGGGGCTCCGGGAGACCCAGTACTTC. Drawing the rest from reference TRBV5-4 and TRBJ2-5, the complete variable domain is ETGVTQSPTHLIKTRGQQVTLRCSSQSGHNTVSWYQQALGQGPQFIFQYYREEENGRGNFPPRFSGLQFPNYSSELNVNALELDDSALYLCASSSGLAGLRETQYFGPGTRLLVL.

This rearrangement joins TRBV28 to TRBJ2-1, with 8 bases identical to TRBD2. V was clipped by 1 base and J by 3 bases; unmatched bases: 11. The CDR3 consists of 18 residues. From germline, CDR1 is MDHEN and CDR2 SYDVKM. The CDR3 DNA sequence: TGTGCCAGCAGTTTATCTAAGTACGGGAGGGCCGGCTACAATGAGCAGTTCTTC. Protein product: CASSLSKYGRAGYNEQFF.

The table lists this clone with a few counts. The chain links TRBV28 to TRBJ1-1, with D perhaps TRBD1 (6 bases). Trimming shortened V by 3 bases and J by 5 bases, and 16 bases separated the two germline ends. The CDR3 runs 15 residues. From germline, CDR1 is MDHEN and CDR2 SYDVKM. The CDR3 DNA sequence: TGTGCCAGCAGTTTTAGCCCGGGGAGGGGGACTGAAGCTTTCTTT. Translation: CASSFSPGRGTEAFF.

The gene calls are TRBV7-9 and TRBJ2-3, with D perhaps TRBD2 (6 bases). Trimming cost V 1 base and J 5 bases, with 16 bases left between them. Germline V lookup: CDR1 SEHNR, CDR2 FQNEAQ (reference sequence). CDR3 length equals 16 residues. DNA for the CDR3: TGTGCCAGCAGCTTAGGCATAGCGGTTGAAAGAGATACGCAGTATTTT. This translates into CASSLGIAVERDTQYF.

The rearrangement uses TRBV19 and TRBJ2-3; D is possibly TRBD1 (5 bases). Trimming removed 3 bases from V and 2 bases from J, with 9 bases in between. Germline values: CDR1 LNHDA, CDR2 SQIVND (reference sequence). There are 14 residues in the CDR3. The CDR3 region is CASSIGRDTDTQYF. CDR3 sequence (DNA): TGTGCCAGTAGTATCGGCAGGGACACAGATACGCAGTATTTT. The full variable domain, completed using reference TRBV19 and TRBJ2-3, is DGGITQSPKYLFRKEGQNVTLSCEQNLNHDAMYWYRQDPGQGLRLIYYSQIVNDFQKGDIAEGYSVSREKKESFPLTVTSAQKNPTAFYLCASSIGRDTDTQYFGPGTRLTVL.

Remarks on this clone: Other DNA sequences from this sample encode an identical CDR3 as well. This chain links TRBV12-3 or TRBV12-4 with TRBJ1-1, with D uncertain. The CDR3 extends over 13 amino acids. V lost 1 base and J lost 4, with 7 bases in between. The CDR3 DNA reads as TGTGCCAGCAGTTTAGAGCGGGGCACTGAAGCTTTCTTT. It codes for CASSLERGTEAFF.

The genes are TRBV11-2 and TRBJ1-1, with D tentatively TRBD1 (5 bases). The CDR3 length is 13 residues. V was trimmed by 5 bases and J by 1 base, leaving 8 bases between them. The V gene's germline CDR1 is SGHAT and CDR2 FQNNGV. In DNA form, the CDR3 reads TGTGCCAGCAGCGGCAGGGCGAACACTGAAGCTTTCTTT. Translation gives CASSGRANTEAFF.

This chain joins TRBV3-1 (or the pseudogene TRBV3-2) and TRBJ1-6; no firm D call. The CDR3 consists of 13 residues. V was pared by 4 bases and J by 10 bases, with 11 bases between. Germline V gene data show CDR1 as LGHDT and CDR2 as YNNKEL (reference sequence). CDR3 region: CASSLTSESPLHF. Here the CDR3 DNA reads TGTGCCAGCAGCCTGACGAGCGAGTCACCCCTCCACTTT.

The J gene is TRBJ2-1, the V gene TRBV30; TRBD2 matches at 15 bases. V dropped 3 bases and J dropped 3; count of bases not matched to a gene: 3. Germline V gene data show CDR1 as GTSNPN and CDR2 as SVGIG (reference sequence). The CDR3 is 16 amino acids. CDR3: CAWRGTSGRNYNEQFF. The CDR3 nucleotides are TGTGCCTGGAGAGGGACTAGCGGGAGGAACTACAATGAGCAGTTCTTC.

This sequence joins TRBV2 and TRBJ1-5; 8 bases fit TRBD1. J was trimmed by 1 base and V by 6 bases; bases with no gene match: 5. Germline assignment: CDR1 SNHLY and CDR2 FYNNEI. There are 15 residues in the CDR3. CDR3 sequence (DNA): TGTGCCAGCAGAAGACAGGGGTTAAGCAATCAGCCCCAGCATTTT. It yields the protein CASRRQGLSNQPQHF.

The genes are TRBV19 and TRBJ1-2; D is undetermined. Per germline, CDR1 LNHDA and CDR2 SQIVND (reference sequence). The CDR3 has 16 amino acids. Between the trimmed V and J ends, which lost 5 bases and 4 bases, there was a span of 20 bases. As DNA, the CDR3 is TGTGCCAGTAGTGCAATACCGCCAAGGGCGGGCTATGGCTACACCTTC. It encodes CASSAIPPRAGYGYTF.

V gene TRBV19 combines with J gene TRBJ1-2, with 7 positions matching TRBD1. V lost 5 bases and J lost 4; bases outside the gene matches: 7. Per the germline V gene, CDR1 is LNHDA and CDR2 is SQIVND (reference sequence). CDR3 length: 14 amino acids. The CDR3, as DNA: TGTGCCAGTAGTCTCTTACAGGGGCGCTATGGCTACACCTTC. Translating it yields CASSLLQGRYGYTF.

The chain recombines TRBV6-2 or TRBV6-3 with TRBJ1-1, with unresolved D. The CDR3 is 13 residues long. The ends were cut back, 0 bases at V and 11 bases at J, with 13 bases in the middle. CDR1 and CDR2 (germline): MNHEY, SVGEGT. The CDR3 DNA sequence: TGTGCCAGCAGTTACTCGAATGGTCCCCAGGCTTTCTTT. It translates to CASSYSNGPQAFF.

This chain links TRBV5-1 with TRBJ2-2; 12 bases fit TRBD2. Germline V gene sequence: CDR1 SGHRS, CDR2 YFSETQ. The CDR3 loop spans 16 amino acids. V lost 4 bases to trimming and J lost 7 bases; unmatched junction nucleotides: 8. CDR3 bases: TGCGCCAGCAGCATGACTAGCGGGAGCGGTATCGGGGAGCTGTTTTTT. This gives the protein CASSMTSGSGIGELFF. Supplemented by reference TRBV5-1 and TRBJ2-2, the full variable domain reads KAGVTQTPRYLIKTRGQQVTLSCSPISGHRSVSWYQQTPGQGLQFLFEYFSETQRNKGNFPGRFSGRQFSNSRSEMNVSTLELGDSALYLCASSMTSGSGIGELFFGEGSRLTVL.

The chain combines TRBV29-1 with TRBJ1-4; the D gene is possibly TRBD1 (5 bases). This CDR3 is built from 13 residues. The germline gives CDR1 SQVTM, CDR2 ANQGSEA. The V end was cut by 4 bases, the J end by 2 bases, with 8 bases between. The DNA of the CDR3 is TGCAGCGTTGGGGGCTCGACTAATGAAAAACTGTTTTTT. Translating it yields CSVGGSTNEKLFF.